Following are 21 T cell receptor beta chains from one sample sequenced in a study of CD8+CD57+ T cells in acquired aplastic anemia. Investigators profiled TCR beta VDJ and CDR3 from genomic DNA template. Using its own MiXCR run on the reads, TCRdb lists one record per CDR3 protein. The sample records around 150,000 distinct CDR3 sequences, about 48% being singletons. Sample: sorted CD4+, CD8+, or CD8+CD57+ T cells (not recorded which) from PBMCs. These receptors all stem from a human donor in good health.

This clonotype was counted many times. Here the CDR3 reads CAISKDRADNEKLFF. CDR3 sequence (DNA): TGTGCCATCAGTAAAGACAGGGCAGACAATGAAAAACTGTTTTTT. The chain recombines TRBV10-3 with TRBJ1-4; TRBD1 agrees at 7 bases. The ends lost 5 bases at V and 5 bases at J; junction bases unmatched: 8. Germline lookup yields CDR1 ENHRY and CDR2 SYGVKD. The CDR3 totals 15 residues.

Comment on this clonotype: A much larger clone differs from this one at a single base, so this may be a read error. The V call is TRBV11-2, the J call TRBJ2-3; TRBD1 agrees at 9 bases. Germline V gene sequence: CDR1 SGHAT, CDR2 FQNNGV. V trimming: 4 bases; J trimming: 1 base; junction bases outside the gene matches: 6. The CDR3 has 16 amino acids. The CDR3 sequence: CASSWRQGVRTDTQYF. DNA for the CDR3: TGTGCCAGCAGCTGGAGACAGGGGGTACGCACAGATACGCAGTATTTT. Filled out from reference TRBV11-2 and TRBJ2-3, the complete variable domain reads EAGVAQSPRYKIIEKRQSVAFWCNPISGHATLYWYQQILGQGPKLLIQFQNNGVVDDSQLPKDRFSAERLKGVDSTLKIQPAKLEDSAVYLCASSWRQGVRTDTQYFGPGTRLTVL.

This clonotype was seen at least ten times. V and J are TRBV7-6 and TRBJ2-1; D is unclear. CDR1 SGHVS and CDR2 FNYEAQ come from the germline V gene. V lost 3 bases, J lost 4 bases, and 13 bases lay in between. This CDR3 spans 15 amino acids. As DNA, the CDR3 is TGTGCCAGCAGCTTCGACGTGTCCCCTTACAATGAGCAGTTCTTC. Translating it yields CASSFDVSPYNEQFF.

This clonotype was observed a single time. The rearrangement uses TRBV7-3 and TRBJ2-7, with D perhaps being TRBD1 or TRBD2 (6 bases each). The length of the CDR3 is 12 residues. Deletions cut 5 bases from V and 6 bases from J, with 11 bases between. In germline, CDR1 is SGHTA, CDR2 FQGTGA. In DNA form, the CDR3 reads TGTGCCAGCAGCCTGGAGGGGGGCGAGCAGTACTTC. Encoded protein: CASSLEGGEQYF.

As for this clonotype: The final CDR3 position lacks the conserved phenylalanine or tryptophan, pointing to a likely read error. The gene calls are TRBV15 and TRBJ2-1, with TRBD1 matching 8 bases. V dropped 3 bases and J dropped 5; count of bases not matched to a gene: 9. CDR1 LNHNV and CDR2 YYDKDF come from the germline V gene (reference sequence). The CDR3 contains 16 residues. DNA of the CDR3: TGTGCCACCAGCAGCACCCGAGACAGGGGAAACAATGAGCAGTTCCTC. Amino acid sequence: CATSSTRDRGNNEQFL.

The rearrangement uses TRBV4-1 and TRBJ2-5; 7 bases align to TRBD2. Germline values: CDR1 MGHRA, CDR2 YSYEKL. CDR3 length: 16 residues. The ends lost 2 bases at V and 0 bases at J; junction bases unmatched: 6. For the CDR3, the DNA is TGCGCCAGCAGCCAACAGGTGGGGGGGTACCAAGAGACCCAGTACTTC. This translates into CASSQQVGGYQETQYF.

This clonotype showed up many times. This sequence joins TRBV7-2 and TRBJ2-1, with 8 bases identical to TRBD2. The V and J ends lost 3 bases and 10 bases, in that order; junction bases with no gene match: 2. Germline V gene sequence: CDR1 SGHTA, CDR2 FQGNSA. This CDR3 is built from 12 residues. The CDR3 loop reads CASSFGTREQFF. The CDR3 DNA is TGTGCCAGCAGCTTCGGGACTAGAGAGCAGTTCTTC.

The sample holds many counts of this clonotype. The CDR3 region is CAISESPGTGRHQPQHF. The CDR3 nucleotides are TGTGCCATCAGTGAGTCCCCCGGGACAGGGCGGCATCAGCCCCAGCATTTT. This chain links TRBV10-3 with TRBJ1-5, with 9 bases matching TRBD1. J gave up 5 bases and V 0 bases, and 8 bases lay outside the gene matches. The germline V gene has CDR1 ENHRY and CDR2 SYGVKD. This CDR3 comprises 17 residues.

The V gene is TRBV3-1, the J gene TRBJ1-1; 7 nucleotides match TRBD1. Unmatched junction bases numbered 9, after V lost 1 base and J lost 7 bases. CDR1 and CDR2 from the germline V gene are LGHDT and YNNKEL (reference sequence). The CDR3 runs to 15 residues. CDR3 sequence reads: CASSQGQGVFVEAFF. As DNA, the CDR3 is TGTGCCAGCAGCCAAGGTCAGGGGGTATTTGTTGAAGCTTTCTTT.

This clonotype showed up many times. This rearrangement joins TRBV7-3 to TRBJ2-1, with TRBD1 matching 9 bases. Germline-derived CDR1 and CDR2 are SGHTA and FQGTGA. The CDR3 length is 18 residues. V lost 6 bases, J lost 2 bases, and 14 bases stayed unmatched. The CDR3 reads CASRITDRGKGPYNEQFF. CDR3 DNA: TGTGCCAGCAGAATAACCGACAGGGGGAAGGGGCCCTACAATGAGCAGTTCTTC.

This clonotype was observed at least ten times. The chain employs TRBV6-4 and TRBJ2-3, with D maybe TRBD2 (6 bases). The CDR3 runs to 14 residues. V was shortened by 6 bases and J by 4 bases, with 14 bases between the two germline ends. CDR1 and CDR2 (germline): MRHNA, SNTAGT. As DNA, the CDR3 is TGTGCCAGCAGCCTATTAGCGGCCCCAGATACGCAGTATTTT. This codes for CASSLLAAPDTQYF.

At least ten counts were recorded for this clonotype. This chain's CDR3 is CSAGSGSPVGTQYF. CDR3 in DNA: TGCAGTGCTGGTAGCGGGAGTCCCGTTGGTACGCAGTATTTT. This chain links TRBV20-1 with TRBJ2-3, with 9 bases that match TRBD2. Germline V gene lookup returns CDR1 DFQATT and CDR2 SNEGSKA (reference sequence). J was trimmed by 8 bases and V by 5 bases; bases with no gene match: 11. The CDR3 totals 14 residues.

About this clonotype itself: A much larger clone sits a single nucleotide away, making a read error possible. This rearrangement joins TRBV7-2 to TRBJ1-1; no clear D gene. V shed 0 bases and J shed 1 base, with 3 bases lying between them. Germline CDR1 SGHTA, CDR2 FQGNSA. The CDR3 has 13 amino acids. CDR3 nucleotides: TGTGCCAGCAGCTTAGCCCGGAACACTGAAGCTTTCTTT. Translation: CASSLARNTEAFF.

The chain carries TRBV25-1 and TRBJ1-1, with D possibly matching TRBD1 (5 bases). CDR1 is MGHDK, CDR2 SYGVNS, per germline. The CDR3 sequence is 14 residues long. The V end lost 3 bases, the J end lost 1 base, and 9 bases lay between the germline ends. The CDR3 loop is CASSERGPNTEAFF. The CDR3 DNA is TGTGCCAGCAGTGAGAGGGGACCGAACACTGAAGCTTTCTTT.

The rearrangement joins TRBV7-3 to TRBJ2-5; D might be TRBD2 (6 bases). Germline values: CDR1 SGHTA, CDR2 FQGTGA. The V end was cut by 5 bases, the J end by 5 bases, with 15 bases between. The CDR3 is made up of 14 amino acids. As DNA, the CDR3 is TGTGCCAGCAGCCCCCGCCGGGACTCGGAGACCCAGTACTTC. Its protein product is CASSPRRDSETQYF.

The chain is built from TRBV2 and TRBJ1-4; D is uncertain. The CDR3 loop spans 14 amino acids. Trimming took off 3 bases at V and 3 bases at J, with 8 bases between the two ends. Germline V gene sequence: CDR1 SNHLY, CDR2 FYNNEI. The chain's CDR3 is CASSDGQPNEKLFF. The DNA of the CDR3 is TGTGCCAGCAGTGATGGGCAGCCTAATGAAAAACTGTTTTTT. The entire variable domain, with the rest obtained from reference TRBV2 and TRBJ1-4, is as follows: EPEVTQTPSHQVTQMGQEVILRCVPISNHLYFYWYRQILGQKVEFLVSFYNNEISEKSEIFDDQFSVERPDGSNFTLKIRSTKLEDSAMYFCASSDGQPNEKLFFGSGTQLSVL.

The CDR3 nucleotides read TGTGCCGGAAGACAGGAGTCCTACGAGCAGTACTTC. Translated, it gives CAGRQESYEQYF. The chain combines TRBV10-3 with TRBJ2-7; tentatively, D is TRBD1 (6 bases). Germline lookup yields CDR1 ENHRY and CDR2 SYGVKD. CDR3 size: 12 residues. Trimming removed 11 bases from V and 1 base from J, with 12 bases in between.

This clonotype was observed many times. J is TRBJ2-7 and V is TRBV19, with 8 bases that match TRBD2. Per germline, CDR1 LNHDA and CDR2 SQIVND (reference sequence). The CDR3 length is 16 residues. With V trimmed by 2 bases and J by 2 bases, 8 bases remained unmatched. In DNA, the CDR3 is TGTGCCAGTAGTATACGCCCCGGGAGGGTGGCCTACGAGCAGTACTTC. This encodes CASSIRPGRVAYEQYF.

The J gene is TRBJ2-7, the V gene TRBV20-1, with D perhaps being TRBD1 or TRBD2 (6 bases each). Germline V gene lookup returns CDR1 DFQATT and CDR2 SNEGSKA (reference sequence). The germline V and J ends were trimmed by 6 bases and 2 bases, with 17 bases remaining between them. CDR3 length: 14 residues. The CDR3 loop is CSATKGGTTYEQYF. As DNA, the CDR3 is TGCAGTGCAACGAAGGGGGGAACCACCTACGAGCAGTACTTC.

This clonotype was observed at least ten times. The chain couples TRBV20-1 to TRBJ2-3; no definite D call. V lost 5 bases and J 2 bases, leaving 17 bases between the germline ends. Germline V gives CDR1 DFQATT, CDR2 SNEGSKA (reference sequence). The CDR3 runs 15 residues. Written as DNA, the CDR3 is TGCAGTGCTCAAGTCTTTGGCGTTCCCACAGATACGCAGTATTTT. Amino acids: CSAQVFGVPTDTQYF.

V is TRBV7-9 and J is TRBJ1-2; D gene uncertain. Germline V lookup: CDR1 SEHNR, CDR2 FQNEAQ (reference sequence). CDR3 length: 13 residues. V was shortened by 1 base and J by 10 bases, with 13 bases between the two germline ends. CDR3 sequence reads: CASSLGVKGDYTF. CDR3 sequence (DNA): TGTGCCAGCAGCTTAGGAGTAAAGGGCGACTACACCTTC.